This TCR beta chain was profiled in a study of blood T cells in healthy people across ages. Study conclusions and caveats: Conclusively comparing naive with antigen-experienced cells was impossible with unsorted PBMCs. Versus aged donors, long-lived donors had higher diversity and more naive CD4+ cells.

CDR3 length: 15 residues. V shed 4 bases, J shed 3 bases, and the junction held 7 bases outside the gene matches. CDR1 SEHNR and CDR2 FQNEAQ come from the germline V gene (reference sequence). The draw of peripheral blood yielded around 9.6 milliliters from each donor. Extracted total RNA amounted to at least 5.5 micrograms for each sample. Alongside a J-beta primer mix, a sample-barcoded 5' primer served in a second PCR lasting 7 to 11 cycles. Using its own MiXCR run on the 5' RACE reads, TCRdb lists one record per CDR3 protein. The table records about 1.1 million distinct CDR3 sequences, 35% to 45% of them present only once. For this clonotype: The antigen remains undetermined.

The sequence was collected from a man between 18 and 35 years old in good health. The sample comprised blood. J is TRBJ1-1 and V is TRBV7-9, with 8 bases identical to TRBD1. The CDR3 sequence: CASSSRQGKDTEAFF. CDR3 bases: TGTGCCAGCAGCTCCCGACAGGGGAAGGACACTGAAGCTTTCTTT.